This passage covers 18 T cell receptor beta chains from one sample sequenced in a study of blood T cell repertoires in COVID-19. Clones were sequenced by immunoSEQ multiplex PCR, and TCRdb holds only the in-frame ones, with some missing. This sample has some 170,000 clones, with around 84% found just once. Sample: peripheral blood. The receptors stem from a man aged 40-49 years with acute or convalescent COVID-19.

Only one count was recorded for this clone. V usage is TRBV2 and J usage is TRBJ2-1; 10 bases line up with TRBD1. Unmatched junction bases numbered 0, after V lost 4 bases and J lost 3 bases. In germline, CDR1 is SNHLY, CDR2 FYNNEI. The CDR3 contains 14 residues. The CDR3 bases are TGTGCCAGCAGTGGGGACAGGGGCTACAATGAGCAGTTCTTC. It translates to CASSGDRGYNEQFF. The full variable domain, in which reference TRBV2 and TRBJ2-1 provide the parts outside the CDR3, is EPEVTQTPSHQVTQMGQEVILRCVPISNHLYFYWYRQILGQKVEFLVSFYNNEISEKSEIFDDQFSVERPDGSNFTLKIRSTKLEDSAMYFCASSGDRGYNEQFFGPGTRLTVL.

The V call is TRBV18, the J call TRBJ2-2; D remains unclear. Looked up from germline, CDR1 is KGHSH and CDR2 is LQKENI. The CDR3 is 16 residues long. Trimming left V 6 bases short and J 0 bases short, with 14 bases between. The CDR3: CASSPLIVANTGELFF. In DNA, the CDR3 is TGTGCCAGCTCCCCATTAATAGTCGCGAACACCGGGGAGCTGTTTTTT.

The rearrangement uses TRBV28 and TRBJ2-1; 9 nucleotides match TRBD2. This CDR3 region has 14 residues. CDR1 and CDR2 (germline): MDHEN, SYDVKM. J was trimmed by 2 bases and V by 6 bases; bases with no gene match: 2. The CDR3 loop is CASRSGGTYNEQFF. DNA for the CDR3: TGTGCCAGCAGGAGCGGGGGGACCTACAATGAGCAGTTCTTC.

A note on this clone: At one of its ends the junction is not consistent with the germline gene, which may arise from a read error. The rearrangement joins TRBV7-7 to TRBJ2-1; 13 bases match TRBD2. Looked up from germline, CDR1 is SSHAT and CDR2 is FNYEAQ (reference sequence). The CDR3 loop spans 15 amino acids. The CDR3 loop reads CASSRLAGGYNEQFF. In nucleotides, the CDR3 is TGTGCTAGCAGCCGACTAGCGGGGGGTTACAATGAGCAGTTCTTC.

Note on this clone: The junction shows a germline mismatch at one end, possibly a read error. The chain uses TRBV27 and TRBJ1-2; tentative D call: TRBD1 (5 bases). CDR1 and CDR2 from the germline V gene are MNHEY and SMNVEV (reference sequence). The CDR3 extends over 13 amino acids. CDR3 bases: TGTGCCAGCAGCTCAAAAGCCGGGGACTCATCTTCCTTC. Protein product: CASSSKAGDSSSF.

The rearrangement joins TRBV2 to TRBJ2-5; D unclear. CDR3 length equals 10 residues. In germline, CDR1 is SNHLY, CDR2 FYNNEI. Trimming removed 8 bases at V and 2 bases at J, with 3 bases between. The CDR3 reads CASQQETQYF. The CDR3 DNA is TGTGCCAGCCAGCAAGAGACCCAGTACTTC.

V and J are TRBV28 and TRBJ2-3, with TRBD2 identical over 14 bases. The junction had 14 bases not matched to a gene; V was cut back by 4 bases and J by 2 bases. Germline assignment: CDR1 MDHEN and CDR2 SYDVKM. The length of the CDR3 is 20 residues. The CDR3 spells CASSSPGLAGVPNPTDTQYF. CDR3 bases: TGTGCCAGCAGTTCCCCGGGACTAGCGGGGGTACCAAACCCCACAGATACGCAGTATTTT.

The V and J genes are TRBV3-1 (or the pseudogene TRBV3-2) and TRBJ2-5; 12 bases are a match to TRBD2. The J segment lost 1 base and the V segment lost 4 bases, leaving 4 bases of the junction unmatched. This CDR3 region has 16 residues. Per germline, CDR1 LGHDT and CDR2 YNNKEL (reference sequence). The CDR3 sequence is CASSPLLAGGQETQYF. CDR3 DNA sequence: TGTGCCAGCAGCCCATTACTAGCGGGGGGCCAAGAGACCCAGTACTTC.

The chain has TRBV7-3 and TRBJ2-1; D not certain. The V gene lost 5 bases and the J gene lost 9 bases, with 8 bases spanning the gap. This CDR3 has 11 amino acids. In germline, CDR1 is SGHTA, CDR2 FQGTGA. In DNA, the CDR3 is TGTGCCAGCAGCCCTAGAAGTGAGCAGTTCTTC. Protein product: CASSPRSEQFF. The full variable domain, rest sourced from reference TRBV7-3 and TRBJ2-1, is GAGVSQTPSNKVTEKGKYVELRCDPISGHTALYWYRQSLGQGPEFLIYFQGTGAADDSGLPNDRFFAVRPEGSVSTLKIQRTERGDSAVYLCASSPRSEQFFGPGTRLTVL.

The CDR3 sequence: CASRTSSHNEKLFF. The CDR3 nucleotides read TGTGCCAGCAGAACCAGTAGCCATAATGAAAAACTGTTTTTT. The chain couples TRBV7-9 to TRBJ1-4; D gene ambiguous. V was trimmed by 6 bases and J by 4 bases, leaving 12 bases between them. CDR3 length: 14 amino acids. Per germline, CDR1 SEHNR and CDR2 FQNEAQ (reference sequence).

The chain carries TRBV7-9 and TRBJ2-2, with 7 bases that match TRBD1. With V trimmed by 3 bases and J by 7 bases, 17 bases remained unmatched. From germline, CDR1 is SEHNR and CDR2 FQNEAQ (reference sequence). The length of the CDR3 is 18 residues. In nucleotides, the CDR3 is TGTGCCAGCAGCTTCATGCCCTTCGGCCCAGGGGGTGGCGGGGAGCTGTTTTTT. Translation: CASSFMPFGPGGGGELFF.

The J gene is TRBJ1-2, the V gene TRBV7-6; TRBD1 might be the D (6 bases). CDR3 size: 17 residues. Germline V gene lookup returns CDR1 SGHVS and CDR2 FNYEAQ. V shed 5 bases and J shed 3 bases, with 22 bases lying between them. CDR3 sequence: CASSRQAGTPGDYGYTF. In DNA form, the CDR3 reads TGTGCCAGCAGCAGACAGGCAGGGACCCCAGGTGACTATGGCTACACCTTC.

This clone has just a few counts. J is TRBJ1-2 and V is TRBV28; TRBD1 might be the D (5 bases). The V gene lost 3 bases and the J gene lost 7 bases, with 12 bases spanning the gap. The CDR3 consists of 13 residues. In germline, CDR1 is MDHEN, CDR2 SYDVKM. The CDR3 sequence is CASSFIDSFGYTF. CDR3 bases: TGTGCCAGCAGTTTTATTGACAGCTTTGGCTACACCTTC.

This clone was recorded a few times. The genes are TRBV5-1 and TRBJ1-3; TRBD1 might be the D (6 bases). V gave up 1 base and J gave up 3 bases, with 17 bases separating them. The CDR3 is made up of 17 amino acids. Germline CDR1 SGHRS, CDR2 YFSETQ. The CDR3 here is CASSLRDTLGYGNTIYF. DNA of the CDR3: TGCGCCAGCAGCTTGAGGGACACCCTCGGGTATGGAAACACCATATATTTT.

This clone was seen only a few times. The chain combines TRBV12-3 or TRBV12-4 with TRBJ2-5; D gene uncertain. The CDR3 runs to 13 residues. V dropped 6 bases and J dropped 0 bases, with 8 bases sitting between them. CDR3 protein: CASSPLYQETQYF. CDR3 DNA sequence: TGTGCCAGCAGCCCACTGTACCAAGAGACCCAGTACTTC.

The CDR3 region is CASSLALSAGEKLFF. DNA of the CDR3: TGCGCCAGCAGCTTGGCCTTGAGTGCGGGTGAAAAACTGTTTTTT. The genes are TRBV5-1 and TRBJ1-4; D uncertain. The V and J ends lost 0 bases and 7 bases respectively, with 13 bases between them. Per germline, CDR1 SGHRS and CDR2 YFSETQ. The CDR3 is made up of 15 amino acids.

The rearrangement links TRBV28 to TRBJ2-5; 8 nucleotides match TRBD2. V shed 8 bases and J 5 bases; nucleotides not matched to a gene: 19. CDR1 is MDHEN and CDR2 is SYDVKM in the germline V gene. The CDR3 runs to 17 residues. The CDR3 region has the DNA TGTGCCAGCTCGCGGGCGCTTAGCGGGGCCTTGGGGGAGACCCAGTACTTC. This encodes CASSRALSGALGETQYF. Full variable domain (remainder filled in from reference TRBV28 and TRBJ2-5): DVKVTQSSRYLVKRTGEKVFLECVQDMDHENMFWYRQDPGLGLRLIYFSYDVKMKEKGDIPEGYSVSREKKERFSLILESASTNQTSMYLCASSRALSGALGETQYFGPGTRLLVL.

The V gene is TRBV4-1, the J gene TRBJ2-5, with 8 nucleotides matching TRBD2. V shed 0 bases and J 1 base; nucleotides not matched to a gene: 7. The length of the CDR3 is 17 residues. CDR1 and CDR2 (germline): MGHRA, YSYEKL. CDR3 residues: CASSQDRERGPQETQYF. DNA of the CDR3: TGCGCCAGCAGCCAAGATCGGGAGCGGGGGCCCCAAGAGACCCAGTACTTC.